These T cell receptor beta chains were read from a single sample in a study of T-cell memory formation after mild COVID-19. One entry per CDR3 protein, called by TCRdb with MiXCR from the 5' RACE reads. Among more than 400,000 distinct CDR3 sequences listed, roughly 18% were seen once. The sample consisted of PBMCs or a T cell subset sorted from them (not recorded which). These TCRs come from an adult woman who had mild COVID-19 (a few samples of this study predate the infection). Cell type and time point are not known. Both conserved end residues are part of each CDR3.

j_call v_call cdr3_aa
TRBJ2-1 TRBV7-2 CASSTYSGRANEQFF
TRBJ1-2 TRBV5-1 CASSWEQGNGYTF
TRBJ2-2 TRBV7-8 CASSARRAGAGELFF
TRBJ2-2 TRBV5-8 CASSGWRGGSGELFF
TRBJ2-3 TRBV2 CASLEIRQGRRNF
TRBJ2-1 TRBV6-2/TRBV6-3 CASSYSSFGGEQFF
TRBJ1-6 TRBV5-5 CASSRDPNSPLHF
TRBJ1-1 TRBV5-1 CASSLQRGVNTEAFF
TRBJ2-7 TRBV30 CAWSPGLAGVGSYEQYF
TRBJ2-2 TRBV7-2 CASSFTSGVGTGELFF
TRBJ2-6 TRBV4-3 CASSQDSYSGANVLTF
TRBJ1-2 TRBV4-1 CASSLGVPGTGDGYTF
TRBJ1-1 TRBV20-1 CSARPPTVVNTEAFF
TRBJ2-7 TRBV5-4 CASSSGLAAYEQYF
TRBJ2-7 TRBV4-1 CASSQARTGSYEQYF
TRBJ2-3 TRBV11-2 CASSLGLGSTDTQYF
TRBJ2-1 TRBV7-6 CASSHELAGDRNEQFF
TRBJ2-5 TRBV11-3 CASSPLGGTETQYF
TRBJ2-2 TRBV7-2 CASSLRAGVPGELFF
TRBJ1-5 TRBV27 CASSPLRQVYSNQPQHF
TRBJ1-1 TRBV6-6 CASSLTGITEAFF
TRBJ1-1 TRBV4-3 CASSQDARGWRNEAFF
TRBJ2-1 TRBV18 CASSSSGGSYNEQFF
TRBJ1-6 TRBV6-5 CASSCLGGGGASPLHF
TRBJ2-7 TRBV5-1 CASSPEALSYEQYF
TRBJ2-3 TRBV29-1 CSVVTGGTQYF
TRBJ1-1 TRBV30 CAWSVRGGQAVMAFF
TRBJ2-3 TRBV7-6 CASSSRGEAYTDTQYF
TRBJ2-1 TRBV15 CATSRDMGLRSYNEQFF
TRBJ1-1 TRBV12-3/TRBV12-4 CASSWGGYGAFF
TRBJ1-1 TRBV11-2 CASSLGRGGENTEAFF
TRBJ2-1 TRBV2 CASSEGGGYNEQFF
TRBJ2-7 TRBV6-1 CASRSDRGRYEQYF
TRBJ2-1 TRBV5-8 CAIRRPTAYNEQFF
TRBJ1-1 TRBV30 CAWGLGGAFF
TRBJ2-1 TRBV19 CASSGLAGGLDPRQFF
TRBJ2-2 TRBV7-2 CASSSIVVGGELFF
TRBJ1-2 TRBV30 CAWSAPASPYGYTF
TRBJ1-2 TRBV11-3 CASSLDGGNYGYTF
TRBJ2-7 TRBV10-3 CAISGLEGRYEQYF
TRBJ2-1 TRBV7-6 CASSSGDALGRENNEQFF
TRBJ2-5 TRBV7-2 CASSLVFTGREETQYF
TRBJ2-7 TRBV29-1 CSVSGLAAYEQYF
TRBJ2-3 TRBV5-1 CASSSGGASTDTQYF
TRBJ2-1 TRBV12-3/TRBV12-4 CASSLGSRYNEQFF
TRBJ1-3 TRBV7-9 CASARLYSGNTIYF
TRBJ2-5 TRBV24-1 CATRDAHETQYF
TRBJ1-2 TRBV29-1 CSVGEGPNYGYTF
TRBJ1-1 TRBV21-1 CASAGTGGWNTEAFF
TRBJ2-7 TRBV7-9 CASSSGTPYEQYF
TRBJ1-1 TRBV29-1 CSVGDMNTEAFF
TRBJ1-2 TRBV7-6 CASSLDRGPNYGYTF
TRBJ1-1 TRBV4-1 CASSQEEGRTEAFF
TRBJ2-2 TRBV18 CASSPRQGGPGELFF
TRBJ2-1 TRBV5-1 CASSPPEGVDNEQFF
TRBJ2-3 TRBV12-3/TRBV12-4 CASRRAGGKDTQYF
TRBJ1-5 TRBV5-1 CASGTGDSNQPQHF
TRBJ2-4 TRBV7-2 CASRKTGAEGIQYF
TRBJ2-7 TRBV28 CASRRELREQYF